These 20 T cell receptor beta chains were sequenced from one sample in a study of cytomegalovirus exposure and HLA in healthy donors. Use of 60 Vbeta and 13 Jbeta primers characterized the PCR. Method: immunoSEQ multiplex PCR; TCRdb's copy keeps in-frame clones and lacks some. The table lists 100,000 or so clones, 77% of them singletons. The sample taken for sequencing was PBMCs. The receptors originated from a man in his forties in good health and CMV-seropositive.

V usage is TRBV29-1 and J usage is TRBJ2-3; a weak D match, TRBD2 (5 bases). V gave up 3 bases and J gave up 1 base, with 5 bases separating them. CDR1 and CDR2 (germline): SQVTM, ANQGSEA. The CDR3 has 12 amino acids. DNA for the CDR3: TGCAGCGTTGAGCGGGGCACAGATACGCAGTATTTT. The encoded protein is CSVERGTDTQYF.

CDR3 coding DNA: TGTGCCAGCAGCTTACTGACTAGCGGCCGGGATGAGCAGTTCTTC. This sequence encodes CASSLLTSGRDEQFF. The chain carries TRBV5-5 and TRBJ2-1, with 9 bases that match TRBD2. The length of the CDR3 is 15 residues. The ends lost 2 bases at V and 8 bases at J; junction bases unmatched: 8. Germline loops: CDR1 SGHKS, CDR2 YYEKEE (reference sequence).

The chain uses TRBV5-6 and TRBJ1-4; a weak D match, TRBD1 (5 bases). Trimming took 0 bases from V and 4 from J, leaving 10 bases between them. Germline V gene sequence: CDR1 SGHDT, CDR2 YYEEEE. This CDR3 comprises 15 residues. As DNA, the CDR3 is TGTGCCAGCAGCTTGGCCACAGGATATAATGAAAAACTGTTTTTT. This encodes CASSLATGYNEKLFF.

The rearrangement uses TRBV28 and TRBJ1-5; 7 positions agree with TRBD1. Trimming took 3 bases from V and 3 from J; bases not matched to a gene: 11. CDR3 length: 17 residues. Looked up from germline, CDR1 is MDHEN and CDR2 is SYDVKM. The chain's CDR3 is CASSFPRTGILNQPQHF. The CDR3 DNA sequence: TGTGCCAGCAGTTTCCCCCGGACAGGAATACTCAATCAGCCCCAGCATTTT.

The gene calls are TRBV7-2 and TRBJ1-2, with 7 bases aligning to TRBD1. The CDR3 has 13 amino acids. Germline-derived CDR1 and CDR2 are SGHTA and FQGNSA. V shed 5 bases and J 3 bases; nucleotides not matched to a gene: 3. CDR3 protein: CASSHDRDYGYTF. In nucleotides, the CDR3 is TGTGCCAGCAGCCATGACAGGGACTATGGCTACACCTTC.

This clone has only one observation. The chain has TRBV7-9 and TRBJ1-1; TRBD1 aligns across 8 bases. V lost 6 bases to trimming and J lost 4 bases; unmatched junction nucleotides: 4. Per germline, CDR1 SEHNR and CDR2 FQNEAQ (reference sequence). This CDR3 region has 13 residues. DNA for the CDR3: TGTGCCAGCAGGCCAGGGGGCCCCACTGAAGCTTTCTTT. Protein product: CASRPGGPTEAFF.

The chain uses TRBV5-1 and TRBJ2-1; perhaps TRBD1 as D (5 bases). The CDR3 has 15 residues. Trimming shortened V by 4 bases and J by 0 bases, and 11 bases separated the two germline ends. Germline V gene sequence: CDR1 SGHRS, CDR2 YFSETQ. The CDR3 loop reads CASSQDTSSYNEQFF. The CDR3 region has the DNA TGCGCCAGCAGCCAGGACACGAGCTCCTACAATGAGCAGTTCTTC.

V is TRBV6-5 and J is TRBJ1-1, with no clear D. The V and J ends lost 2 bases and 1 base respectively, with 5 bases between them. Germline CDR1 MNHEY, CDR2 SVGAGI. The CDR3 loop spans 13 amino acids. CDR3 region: CASSYGGNTEAFF. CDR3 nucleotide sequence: TGTGCCAGCAGTTACGGCGGGAACACTGAAGCTTTCTTT.

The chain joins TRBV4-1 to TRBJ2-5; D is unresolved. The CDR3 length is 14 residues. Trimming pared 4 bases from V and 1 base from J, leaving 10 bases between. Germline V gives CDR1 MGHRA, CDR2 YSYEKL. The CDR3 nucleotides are TGCGCCAGCAGCCCTCGTGGCAGCCAAGAGACCCAGTACTTC. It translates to CASSPRGSQETQYF.

Here the CDR3 DNA reads TGTGCCAGCAGCTTTCAGGGTCGCGGAACTTCACCCCTCCACTTT. This gives the protein CASSFQGRGTSPLHF. The chain employs TRBV5-6 and TRBJ1-6, with D possibly being TRBD1 (5 bases). The CDR3 spans 15 residues. Germline V gene data show CDR1 as SGHDT and CDR2 as YYEEEE. V gave up 2 bases and J gave up 9 bases, with 15 bases separating them.

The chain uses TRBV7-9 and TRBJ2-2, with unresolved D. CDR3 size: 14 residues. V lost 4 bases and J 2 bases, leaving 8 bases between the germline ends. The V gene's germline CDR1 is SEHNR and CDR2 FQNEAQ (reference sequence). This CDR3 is CASSSRENTGELFF. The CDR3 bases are TGTGCCAGCAGCTCGAGAGAAAACACCGGGGAGCTGTTTTTT.

For the CDR3, the DNA is TGTGCCAGCAGTGACGGGACAGGGGGCAATGAGCAGTTCTTC. This sequence encodes CASSDGTGGNEQFF. The chain employs TRBV6-4 and TRBJ2-1; 11 bases are shared with TRBD1. CDR1 MRHNA and CDR2 SNTAGT come from the germline V gene. The CDR3 runs to 14 residues. Unmatched junction bases numbered 0, after V lost 2 bases and J lost 6 bases.

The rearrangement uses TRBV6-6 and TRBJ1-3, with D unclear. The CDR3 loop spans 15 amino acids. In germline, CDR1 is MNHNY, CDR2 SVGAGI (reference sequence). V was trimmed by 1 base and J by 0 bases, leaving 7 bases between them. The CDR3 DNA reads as TGTGCCAGCAGTTACTACCTAGGCTCTGGAAACACCATATATTTT. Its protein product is CASSYYLGSGNTIYF.

The DNA of the CDR3 is TGTGCCAGCAGCTGGGACAGGGAAAATCAGCCCCAGCATTTT. Its protein is CASSWDRENQPQHF. The V call is TRBV6-1, the J call TRBJ1-5; TRBD1 matches at 9 bases. V was pared by 6 bases and J by 4 bases, with 4 bases of the junction left unmatched. The germline gives CDR1 MNHNS, CDR2 SASEGT. CDR3 length: 14 amino acids.

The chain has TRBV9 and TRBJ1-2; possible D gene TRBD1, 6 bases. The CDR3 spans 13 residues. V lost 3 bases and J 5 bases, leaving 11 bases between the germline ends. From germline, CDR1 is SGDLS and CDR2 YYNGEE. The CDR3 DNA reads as TGTGCCAGCAGCGGCAGGGGTCGGTATGGCTACACCTTC. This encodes CASSGRGRYGYTF.

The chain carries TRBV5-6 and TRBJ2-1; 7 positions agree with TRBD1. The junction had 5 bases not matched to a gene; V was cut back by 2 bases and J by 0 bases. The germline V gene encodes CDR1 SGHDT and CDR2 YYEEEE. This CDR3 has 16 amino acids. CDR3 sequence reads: CASSFRAGGSYNEQFF. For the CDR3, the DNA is TGTGCCAGCAGCTTCCGAGCAGGGGGCTCCTACAATGAGCAGTTCTTC. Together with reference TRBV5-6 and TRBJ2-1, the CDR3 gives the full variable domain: DAGVTQSPTHLIKTRGQQVTLRCSPKSGHDTVSWYQQALGQGPQFIFQYYEEEERQRGNFPDRFSGHQFPNYSSELNVNALLLGDSALYLCASSFRAGGSYNEQFFGPGTRLTVL.

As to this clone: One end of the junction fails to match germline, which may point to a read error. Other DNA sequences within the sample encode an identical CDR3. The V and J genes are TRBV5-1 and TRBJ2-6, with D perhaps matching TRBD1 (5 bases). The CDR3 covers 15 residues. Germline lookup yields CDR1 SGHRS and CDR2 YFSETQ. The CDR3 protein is CASSLVLSGANGLTF. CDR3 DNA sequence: TGCGCCAGCAGCTTGGTACTATCTGGGGCCAACGGCCTGACTTTC.

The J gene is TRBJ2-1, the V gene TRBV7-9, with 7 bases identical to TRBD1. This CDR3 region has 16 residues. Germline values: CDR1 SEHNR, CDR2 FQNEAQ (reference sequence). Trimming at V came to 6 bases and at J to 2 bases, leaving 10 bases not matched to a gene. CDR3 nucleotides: TGTGCCAGCAGTCCTACAGGGACAGACCCCTACAATGAGCAGTTCTTC. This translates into CASSPTGTDPYNEQFF.

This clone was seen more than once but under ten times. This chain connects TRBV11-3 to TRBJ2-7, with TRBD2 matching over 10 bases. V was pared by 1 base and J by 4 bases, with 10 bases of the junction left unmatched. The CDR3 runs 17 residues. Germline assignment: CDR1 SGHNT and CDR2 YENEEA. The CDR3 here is CASSLGGLAGGRYEQYF. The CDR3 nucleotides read TGTGCCAGCAGCTTAGGGGGCTTAGCGGGGGGCCGTTACGAGCAGTACTTC.

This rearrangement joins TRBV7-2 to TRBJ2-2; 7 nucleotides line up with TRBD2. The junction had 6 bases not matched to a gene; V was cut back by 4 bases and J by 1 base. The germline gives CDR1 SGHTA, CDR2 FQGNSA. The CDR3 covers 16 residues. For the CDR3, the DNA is TGTGCCAGCAGCTACCAGCGGGGCGGGAACACCGGGGAGCTGTTTTTT. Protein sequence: CASSYQRGGNTGELFF.